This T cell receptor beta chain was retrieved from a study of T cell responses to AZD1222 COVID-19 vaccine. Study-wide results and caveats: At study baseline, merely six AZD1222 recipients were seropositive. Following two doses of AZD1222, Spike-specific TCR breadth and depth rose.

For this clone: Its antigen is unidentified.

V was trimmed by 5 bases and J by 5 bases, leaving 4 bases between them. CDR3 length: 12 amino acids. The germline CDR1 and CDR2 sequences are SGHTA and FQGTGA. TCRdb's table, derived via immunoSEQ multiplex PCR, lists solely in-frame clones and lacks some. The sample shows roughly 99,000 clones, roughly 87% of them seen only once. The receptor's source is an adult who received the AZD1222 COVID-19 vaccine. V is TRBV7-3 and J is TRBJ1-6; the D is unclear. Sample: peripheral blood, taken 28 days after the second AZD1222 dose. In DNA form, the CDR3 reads TGTGCCAGCAGCGCCAATAATTCACCCCTCCACTTT. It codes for CASSANNSPLHF.